This T cell receptor (beta chain) was profiled in a study of monozygotic twins with inflammatory bowel disease. Study results and limitations: Some repertoire variability may stem from patients' differing immunosuppressive treatments. Healthy co-twins exceeded IBD patients in TCRbeta diversity as measured by inverse Simpson. Cells of different T cell subtypes could not be told apart.

UMIs bearing a 6-nucleotide sample barcode were added through template switching. Reanalyzing the 5' RACE reads, TCRdb keeps one entry per CDR3 protein, without DNA. Its listing shows under 200,000 distinct CDR3 sequences. Turning to this clonotype: What it recognizes is unknown.

The sequence derives from a human donor with ulcerative colitis or Crohn's disease, or a healthy co-twin of an affected twin (not recorded which). The sample taken for sequencing was blood.

The CDR3 loop is CASSARQGARGNTIYF. The chain recombines TRBV9 with TRBJ1-3; TCRdb gives TRBD1 as the D gene, but with no DNA this cannot be confirmed. The germline gives CDR1 SGDLS, CDR2 YYNGEE. The CDR3 is 16 amino acids. The full variable domain, with the rest looked up from reference TRBV9 and TRBJ1-3, is DSGVTQTPKHLITATGQRVTLRCSPRSGDLSVYWYQQSLDQGLQFLIQYYNGEERAKGNILERFSAQQFPDLHSELNLSSLELGDSALYFCASSARQGARGNTIYFGEGSWLTVV.